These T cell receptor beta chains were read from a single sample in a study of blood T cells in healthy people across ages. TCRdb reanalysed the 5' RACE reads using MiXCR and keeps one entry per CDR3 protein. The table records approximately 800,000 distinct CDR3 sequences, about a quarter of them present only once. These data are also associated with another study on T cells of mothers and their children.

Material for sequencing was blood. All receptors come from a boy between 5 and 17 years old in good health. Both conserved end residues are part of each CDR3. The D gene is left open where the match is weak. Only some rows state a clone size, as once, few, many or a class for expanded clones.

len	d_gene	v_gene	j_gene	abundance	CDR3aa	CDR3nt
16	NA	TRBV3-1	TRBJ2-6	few	CASSQRPVTGANVLTF	TGTGCCAGCAGCCAACGGCCTGTGACCGGGGCCAACGTCCTGACTTTC
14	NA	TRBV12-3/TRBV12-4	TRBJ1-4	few	CASSTGDSNEKLFF	TGTGCCAGCAGTACCGGAGACAGTAATGAAAAACTGTTTTTT
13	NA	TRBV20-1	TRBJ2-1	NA	CSAAGGGQDEQFF	TGCAGTGCAGCTGGGGGGGGGCAGGATGAGCAGTTCTTC
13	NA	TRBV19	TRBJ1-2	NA	CASRRVPNYGYTF	TGTGCCAGTAGGAGGGTCCCTAACTATGGCTACACCTTC
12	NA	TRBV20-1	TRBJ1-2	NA	CSAKEFNYGYTF	TGCAGTGCAAAGGAGTTCAACTATGGCTACACCTTC
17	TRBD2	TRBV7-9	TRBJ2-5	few	CASSSLSAGGFQETQYF	TGTGCCAGCAGCTCCCTTTCTGCGGGGGGCTTCCAAGAGACCCAGTACTTC
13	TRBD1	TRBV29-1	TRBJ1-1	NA	CSVGNNRGAEAFF	TGCAGCGTTGGGAACAACAGGGGCGCTGAAGCTTTCTTT
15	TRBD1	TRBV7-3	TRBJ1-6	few	CASSPGGQGNSPLHF	TGTGCCAGCAGCCCCGGGGGACAGGGGAATTCACCCCTCCACTTT
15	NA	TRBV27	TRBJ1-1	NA	CASSTRQVTNTEAFF	TGTGCCAGCAGTACGCGACAGGTTACGAACACTGAAGCTTTCTTT
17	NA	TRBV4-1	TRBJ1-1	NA	CASSQASLGIVNTEAFF	TGCGCCAGCAGCCAAGCATCCCTGGGGATAGTGAACACTGAAGCTTTCTTT
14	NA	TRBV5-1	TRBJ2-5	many	CASSLVGGEETQYF	TGCGCCAGCAGCTTGGTGGGGGGCGAAGAGACCCAGTACTTC
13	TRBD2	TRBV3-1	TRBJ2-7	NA	CASSHRTSGKQYF	TGTGCCAGCAGCCACCGGACTAGCGGGAAGCAGTACTTC
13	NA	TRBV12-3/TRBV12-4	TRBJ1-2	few	CASSTTGNYGYTF	TGTGCCAGCAGTACTACAGGAAACTATGGCTACACCTTC
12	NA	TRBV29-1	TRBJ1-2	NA	CSVQGGGYGYTF	TGCAGCGTACAGGGAGGGGGCTATGGCTACACCTTC
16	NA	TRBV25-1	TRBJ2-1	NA	CASSESIPGGGNEQFF	TGTGCCAGCAGTGAATCCATTCCGGGGGGCGGGAATGAGCAGTTCTTC
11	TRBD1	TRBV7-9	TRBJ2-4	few	CASSTSVDREF	TGTGCCAGCAGCACCTCGGTGGACAGGGAGTTC
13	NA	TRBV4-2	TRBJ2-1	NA	CASSQVATNEQFF	TGTGCCAGCAGCCAAGTCGCCACCAATGAGCAGTTCTTC
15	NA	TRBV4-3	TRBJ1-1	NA	CASSLSDSVYTEAFF	TGCGCCAGCAGCCTTTCAGACAGTGTCTACACTGAAGCTTTCTTT
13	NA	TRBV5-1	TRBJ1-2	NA	CASRGGFNYGYTF	TGCGCCAGCAGGGGCGGGTTTAACTATGGCTACACCTTC
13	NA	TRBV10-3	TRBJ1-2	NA	CAISEGSYYGYTF	TGTGCCATCAGTGAGGGCAGTTATTATGGCTACACCTTC
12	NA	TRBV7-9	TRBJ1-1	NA	CASSSDDRMAFF	TGTGCCAGCAGCTCCGACGATAGAATGGCTTTCTTT
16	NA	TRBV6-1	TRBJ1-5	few	CASSRSFRAGGQPQHF	TGTGCCAGCAGTCGTTCATTCAGGGCGGGAGGGCAGCCCCAGCATTTT